This T cell receptor beta chain was found in a study of cytomegalovirus exposure and HLA in healthy donors. Study findings and constraints: Later work found most CMV-associated TCR beta chains apparently HLA-restricted. TCR beta V- and J-gene trimming, according to a later analysis, was linked to a missense DCLRE1C variant.

As concerns this clone: Its antigen is still unknown.

V lost 3 bases and J lost 7; bases outside the gene matches: 5. The germline V gene encodes CDR1 KGHSH and CDR2 LQKENI. This CDR3 is 14 amino acids long. The PCR ran on 60 Vbeta and 13 Jbeta primers. Per the original methods: Per a later analysis, the number of unique TCR beta chains was 75 million to 90 million, of which 8.5 million to 11 million were shared. Only in-frame clones appear in the TCRdb table, and some are missing; sequencing was by immunoSEQ multiplex PCR. V, J and clone size derive from that table, while D and trimming were established from the DNA sequence. Here the sample spans 130,000 or so clones, 82% being singletons.

This sequence originates from a woman aged 50 to 60 in good health and CMV-seropositive. The sequenced sample was PBMCs. The rearrangement links TRBV18 to TRBJ2-1, with 8 bases identical to TRBD1. CDR3 in DNA: TGTGCCAGCTCACCGGACAGGGTAAAAAATGAGCAGTTCTTC. Residues: CASSPDRVKNEQFF. The variable domain in full, with the rest retrieved from reference TRBV18 and TRBJ2-1, is NAGVMQNPRHLVRRRGQEARLRCSPMKGHSHVYWYRQLPEEGLKFMVYLQKENIIDESGMPKERFSAEFPKEGPSILRIQQVVRGDSAAYFCASSPDRVKNEQFFGPGTRLTVL.